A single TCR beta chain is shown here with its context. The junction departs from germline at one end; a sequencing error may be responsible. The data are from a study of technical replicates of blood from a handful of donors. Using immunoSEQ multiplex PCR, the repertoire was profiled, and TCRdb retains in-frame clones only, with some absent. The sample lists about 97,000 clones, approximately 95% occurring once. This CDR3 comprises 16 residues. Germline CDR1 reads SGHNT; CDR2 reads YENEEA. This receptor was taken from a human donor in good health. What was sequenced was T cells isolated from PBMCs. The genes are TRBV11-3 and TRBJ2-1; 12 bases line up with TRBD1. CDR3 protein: CASSYGTGGAYSEQFF. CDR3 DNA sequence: TGTGCCAGCAGCTACGGGACAGGGGGCGCTTACAGTGAGCAGTTCTTC. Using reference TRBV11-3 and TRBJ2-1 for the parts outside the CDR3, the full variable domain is EAGVVQSPRYKIIEKKQPVAFWCNPISGHNTLYWYLQNLGQGPELLIRYENEEAVDDSQLPKDRFSAERLKGVDSTLKIQPAELGDSAVYLCASSYGTGGAYSEQFFGPGTRLTVL.